This entry features one T cell receptor beta chain sequence. The CDR3 is 15 residues long. The V end lost 1 base, the J end lost 3 bases, and 8 bases lay between the germline ends. Germline-derived CDR1 and CDR2 are SGHDT and YYEEEE. TCR beta chains were sequenced at survey level with immunoSEQ. Sequencing was performed with immunoSEQ multiplex PCR; in TCRdb, only in-frame clones are kept and a portion is missing. The sample has tens of thousands of clones, 80% to 95% seen once; the top ten hold around 4.5%. The chain couples TRBV5-6 to TRBJ1-6; maybe TRBD1 (5 bases). The clonotype originates from a man aged 35-49 years with rheumatoid arthritis. Sequencing input: PBMCs. DNA for the CDR3: TGTGCCAGCAGCTTGAGGGGCTACTATAATTCACCCCTCCACTTT. The encoded protein is CASSLRGYYNSPLHF. Based on the CDR3 plus reference TRBV5-6 and TRBJ1-6, the full variable domain is DAGVTQSPTHLIKTRGQQVTLRCSPKSGHDTVSWYQQALGQGPQFIFQYYEEEERQRGNFPDRFSGHQFPNYSSELNVNALLLGDSALYLCASSLRGYYNSPLHFGNGTRLTVT.